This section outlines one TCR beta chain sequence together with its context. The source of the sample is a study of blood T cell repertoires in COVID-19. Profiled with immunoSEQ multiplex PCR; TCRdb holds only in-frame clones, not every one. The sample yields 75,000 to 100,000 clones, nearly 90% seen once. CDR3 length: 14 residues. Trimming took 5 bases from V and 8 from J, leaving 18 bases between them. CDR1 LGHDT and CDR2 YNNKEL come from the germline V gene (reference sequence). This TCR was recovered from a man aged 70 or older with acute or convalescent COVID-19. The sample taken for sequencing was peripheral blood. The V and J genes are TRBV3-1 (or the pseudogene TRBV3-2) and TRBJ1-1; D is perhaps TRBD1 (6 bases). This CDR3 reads CASSALGGASEAFF. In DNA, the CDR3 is TGTGCCAGCAGCGCATTAGGGGGGGCATCCGAAGCTTTCTTT.